Listed below are T cell receptor beta chains from one sample, sequenced in a study of T cells after yellow fever vaccination. TCRdb reanalysed the 5' RACE reads using MiXCR and keeps one entry per CDR3 protein. The profile covers some 290,000 distinct CDR3 sequences, with roughly 10% appearing a single time and less than 3.5% taken by the ten largest. Sample: CD4+ T cells sorted from PBMCs, taken 45 days after the yellow fever booster vaccination. These receptors were collected from a man aged 18-30 years who received the YFV17D yellow fever vaccine. Each CDR3 is given with its conserved first and last residue. A D gene is named only where the DNA matches it firmly. Not every row has a clone size; where given, it reads once, few, many or a size class.

v_gene	d_gene	abundance	j_gene	CDR3aa	CDR3nt
TRBV5-1	NA	few	TRBJ2-1	CASAPGATYNEQFF	TGCGCCAGCGCGCCGGGGGCGACTTACAATGAGCAGTTCTTC
TRBV10-2	TRBD1	few	TRBJ1-6	CASTGQYNSPLHF	TGCGCCAGCACGGGACAGTATAATTCACCCCTCCACTTT
TRBV7-9	NA	many	TRBJ1-2	CASSPQGGPYGYTF	TGTGCCAGCAGCCCCCAGGGAGGCCCCTATGGCTACACCTTC
TRBV4-1	NA	few	TRBJ1-2	CASSQDAAANYGYTF	TGCGCCAGCAGCCAAGATGCGGCAGCTAACTATGGCTACACCTTC
TRBV20-1	NA	NA	TRBJ2-5	CSASWKVQETQYF	TGCAGTGCTTCTTGGAAAGTCCAAGAGACCCAGTACTTC
TRBV7-2	TRBD2	NA	TRBJ2-1	CASSLASWSGGNEQFF	TGTGCCAGCAGCTTAGCGTCATGGAGCGGGGGGAATGAGCAGTTCTTC
TRBV20-1	NA	NA	TRBJ1-4	CSARDGQGPGEKLFF	TGCAGTGCTAGAGATGGGCAGGGGCCAGGTGAAAAACTGTTTTTT
TRBV15	NA	many	TRBJ2-2	CATSREAGPGELFF	TGTGCCACCAGCAGAGAGGCAGGGCCCGGGGAGCTGTTTTTT
TRBV5-1	TRBD1	many	TRBJ2-3	CASSRDRGSDTQYF	TGCGCCAGCAGCCGGGACAGGGGATCAGATACGCAGTATTTT
TRBV5-8	TRBD2	many	TRBJ2-4	CASSSPGLAGLSKNIQYF	TGTGCCAGCAGCTCCCCGGGACTAGCGGGGCTATCCAAAAACATTCAGTACTTC
TRBV5-1	TRBD1	NA	TRBJ1-6	CASSQGAGTVNSPLHF	TGCGCCAGCAGCCAAGGGGCCGGGACAGTGAATTCACCCCTCCACTTT
TRBV5-1	NA	few	TRBJ1-2	CASREGSNYGYTF	TGCGCCAGCAGGGAGGGGTCTAACTATGGCTACACCTTC
TRBV20-1	NA	many	TRBJ1-5	CSAPQGPNSNQPQHF	TGCAGTGCCCCACAGGGACCCAATAGCAATCAGCCCCAGCATTTT
TRBV28	NA	NA	TRBJ2-2	CASSTAGTLNTGELFF	TGTGCCAGCAGCACGGCCGGGACACTGAACACCGGGGAGCTGTTTTTT